These 2 T cell receptor beta chains were sequenced from one sample in a study of T cells in Graves' hyperthyroidism and ophthalmopathy. RNA transcripts were the template for amplifying TCR beta CDR3 regions. RT-PCR in the first round (using the HTBI primer set) targeted the TCR CDR3. From the multiplex PCR reads, TCRdb called clonotypes with MiXCR, one entry per CDR3 protein. The table shows 450,000 to 600,000 distinct CDR3 sequences, with about 14% occurring only once. Material: blood. These receptors originate from a woman aged 40 to 50 with Graves' hyperthyroidism.

This clonotype was observed at least ten times. This chain connects TRBV20-1 to TRBJ2-3, with 8 bases aligning to TRBD2. With 5 bases clipped from V and 2 bases from J, the junction kept 12 bases outside the gene matches. The germline V gene encodes CDR1 DFQATT and CDR2 SNEGSKA (reference sequence). The CDR3 contains 16 residues. Here the CDR3 reads CSAYREGIRSTDTQYF. CDR3 bases: TGCAGTGCTTACCGGGAGGGGATACGATCCACAGATACGCAGTATTTT.

Note on this clonotype: The final CDR3 position lacks the conserved phenylalanine or tryptophan, pointing to a likely read error. This chain links TRBV2 with TRBJ2-4, with D possibly TRBD1 on 6 matching bases. V lost 8 bases and J lost 3, with 17 bases in between. The CDR3 loop spans 15 amino acids. Germline V gives CDR1 SNHLY, CDR2 FYNNEI. The CDR3 nucleotides are TGTGCCAGCGAAGAATCAGGGGCGATCAAAAACATTCAGTACTCC. The encoded protein is CASEESGAIKNIQYS.